This T cell receptor beta chain originates from a study of T-cell reconstitution after alpha-beta-depleted transplantation in children. Unique molecular identifiers were incorporated into the prepared TCRbeta library. TCRdb re-derived calls from the PCR reads in MiXCR, one entry per CDR3 protein. The data show just under 550,000 distinct CDR3 sequences, around 20% seen once. Per germline, CDR1 SGHRS and CDR2 YFSETQ. CDR3 length: 16 amino acids. J was trimmed by 5 bases and V by 5 bases; bases with no gene match: 14. V usage is TRBV5-1 and J usage is TRBJ1-2; 8 bases match TRBD1. The sequence was obtained from a human donor who donated a stem cell graft to a child with acute lymphoblastic leukemia. Source: PBMCs from the stem cell graft donor, taken from the stem cell graft. CDR3 in DNA: TGCGCCAGCAGGCCCACCCGGACAGGGACGGGTTATGGCTACACCTTC. It encodes CASRPTRTGTGYGYTF.